The 23 T cell receptor beta chains below come from one sample, sequenced in a study of identical twins. TCRdb used MiXCR to reprocess the 5' RACE reads, holding one entry per CDR3 protein. The data show 400,000 or so distinct CDR3 sequences, with about 9% seen just once and 7.5% to 9.5% held by the top ten. Sequenced input: naive T cells sorted from blood. These receptors were obtained from a woman aged 50 to 60 in good health.

This clonotype was recorded a few times. The rearrangement joins TRBV5-1 to TRBJ2-2; D is perhaps TRBD1 or TRBD2 (5 bases each). Trimming removed 1 base at V and 4 bases at J, with 14 bases between. This CDR3 has 16 amino acids. Germline lookup yields CDR1 SGHRS and CDR2 YFSETQ. The CDR3 protein is CASSLSTGPSTGELFF. The CDR3 region has the DNA TGCGCCAGCAGCTTGTCTACGGGGCCGAGCACCGGGGAGCTGTTTTTT.

This clonotype occurred a few times. This chain connects TRBV29-1 to TRBJ2-3; 8 bases are a match to TRBD2. The V gene end was trimmed by 6 bases and the J gene end by 0 bases; junction bases not matched to a gene: 5. Looked up from germline, CDR1 is SQVTM and CDR2 is ANQGSEA. The CDR3 is 14 amino acids. In nucleotides, the CDR3 is TGCAGCGTGGGACTAGATCATAGCACAGATACGCAGTATTTT. Translating gives CSVGLDHSTDTQYF.

V is TRBV12-3 or TRBV12-4 and J is TRBJ2-2; 7 bases map to TRBD2. The CDR3 is made up of 14 amino acids. Unmatched junction bases numbered 4, after V lost 2 bases and J lost 7 bases. CDR3 nucleotide sequence: TGTGCCAGCAGTTTACTGGGGGGGAACGGGGAGCTGTTTTTT. Residues: CASSLLGGNGELFF.

In its sample, this clonotype was seen many times. The rearrangement links TRBV3-1 to TRBJ2-7; TRBD2 is a possible D gene (5 bases). Germline CDR1 is LGHDT and CDR2 is YNNKEL (reference sequence). Trimming took 4 bases from V and 4 from J, leaving 14 bases between them. The CDR3 runs to 14 residues. In DNA, the CDR3 is TGTGCCAGCAGCCGCTTAAAAGGGAGATACGAGCAGTACGTC. Encoded protein: CASSRLKGRYEQYV.

The chain couples TRBV7-3 to TRBJ2-7; D unresolved. Trimming removed 4 bases from V and 12 bases from J, with 19 bases in between. This CDR3 region has 13 residues. Germline V CDR1 and CDR2: SGHTA, FQGTGA. CDR3 nucleotides: TGTGCCAGCAGCTCAGGACGAGACACCCGGATGTACTTC. Translating it yields CASSSGRDTRMYF. The full variable domain, its missing parts supplied by reference TRBV7-3 and TRBJ2-7, is GAGVSQTPSNKVTEKGKYVELRCDPISGHTALYWYRQSLGQGPEFLIYFQGTGAADDSGLPNDRFFAVRPEGSVSTLKIQRTERGDSAVYLCASSSGRDTRMYFGPGTRLTVT.

This clonotype has more than one count but fewer than ten. V gene TRBV20-1 combines with J gene TRBJ2-5, with D perhaps given as TRBD1 or TRBD2 (5 bases each). V gave up 6 bases and J gave up 2 bases, with 13 bases separating them. The CDR3 runs to 13 residues. Per the germline V gene, CDR1 is DFQATT and CDR2 is SNEGSKA (reference sequence). The CDR3 nucleotides are TGCAGTGCAGGGACCGGGCCACAAGAGACCCAGTACTTC. This encodes CSAGTGPQETQYF.

This clonotype was found a few times. The rearrangement joins TRBV9 to TRBJ1-3, with TRBD1 as a possible D gene (5 bases). The CDR3 loop spans 16 amino acids. CDR1 is SGDLS, CDR2 YYNGEE, per germline. The V end was cut by 4 bases, the J end by 0 bases, with 14 bases between. The CDR3: CASSPPGRGSGNTIYF. CDR3 coding DNA: TGTGCCAGCAGCCCCCCAGGGCGAGGCTCTGGAAACACCATATATTTT. The whole variable domain, remainder taken from reference TRBV9 and TRBJ1-3, is DSGVTQTPKHLITATGQRVTLRCSPRSGDLSVYWYQQSLDQGLQFLIQYYNGEERAKGNILERFSAQQFPDLHSELNLSSLELGDSALYFCASSPPGRGSGNTIYFGEGSWLTVV.

This clonotype was counted only a few times. V gene TRBV3-1 combines with J gene TRBJ1-6, with D hard to call. The CDR3 sequence is 12 residues long. Germline assignment: CDR1 LGHDT and CDR2 YNNKEL (reference sequence). With 4 bases removed from V and 10 bases from J, the gap between germline ends came to 8 bases. DNA of the CDR3: TGTGCCAGCAGCCTTAGTCTCTCACCCCTCCACTTT. Translating gives CASSLSLSPLHF. Full variable domain (remainder filled in from reference TRBV3-1 and TRBJ1-6): DTAVSQTPKYLVTQMGNDKSIKCEQNLGHDTMYWYKQDSKKFLKIMFSYNNKELIINETVPNRFSPKSPDKAHLNLHINSLELGDSAVYFCASSLSLSPLHFGNGTRLTVT.

The chain uses TRBV6-6 and TRBJ1-1; no clear D gene. The germline V gene encodes CDR1 MNHNY and CDR2 SVGAGI (reference sequence). Trimming left V 6 bases short and J 0 bases short, with 8 bases between. CDR3 size: 13 residues. The CDR3 region is CASRPAVNTEAFF. The CDR3 DNA reads as TGTGCCAGCAGACCCGCGGTGAACACTGAAGCTTTCTTT.

This clonotype was seen a few times. The chain couples TRBV3-1 to TRBJ2-2; TRBD2 aligns across 7 bases. The CDR3 extends over 17 amino acids. Trimming took 0 bases from V and 5 from J; bases not matched to a gene: 9. In germline, CDR1 is LGHDT, CDR2 YNNKEL (reference sequence). The CDR3: CASSQDSPQLATGELFF. The CDR3 DNA sequence: TGTGCCAGCAGCCAAGATTCCCCCCAACTAGCGACCGGGGAGCTGTTTTTT. Supplemented by reference TRBV3-1 and TRBJ2-2, the full variable domain reads DTAVSQTPKYLVTQMGNDKSIKCEQNLGHDTMYWYKQDSKKFLKIMFSYNNKELIINETVPNRFSPKSPDKAHLNLHINSLELGDSAVYFCASSQDSPQLATGELFFGEGSRLTVL.

This clonotype came up a few times. V usage is TRBV7-2 and J usage is TRBJ2-3; either TRBD1 or TRBD2 may fit D (6 bases each). The CDR3 runs 10 residues. V was clipped by 8 bases and J by 9 bases, with 9 bases between them. Germline CDR1 reads SGHTA; CDR2 reads FQGNSA. The CDR3 loop reads CASGGGTQYF. CDR3 in DNA: TGTGCCAGCGGAGGGGGGACGCAGTATTTT.

This clonotype was observed a handful of times. The chain uses TRBV9 and TRBJ2-7, with TRBD2 matching over 8 bases. Germline-derived CDR1 and CDR2 are SGDLS and YYNGEE. The CDR3 covers 15 residues. With 1 base clipped from V and 2 bases from J, the junction kept 5 bases outside the gene matches. CDR3 sequence reads: CASSVRAGGTYEQYF. The CDR3 nucleotides read TGTGCCAGCAGCGTAAGGGCGGGAGGTACCTACGAGCAGTACTTC. The full variable domain, with the rest looked up from reference TRBV9 and TRBJ2-7, is DSGVTQTPKHLITATGQRVTLRCSPRSGDLSVYWYQQSLDQGLQFLIQYYNGEERAKGNILERFSAQQFPDLHSELNLSSLELGDSALYFCASSVRAGGTYEQYFGPGTRLTVT.

This chain joins TRBV9 and TRBJ2-3, with D possibly matching TRBD1 (6 bases). Trimming removed 3 bases from V and 1 base from J, with 21 bases in between. Germline CDR1 SGDLS, CDR2 YYNGEE. This CDR3 contains 18 residues. The CDR3 protein is CASSDRRPAGEGTDTQYF. CDR3 sequence (DNA): TGTGCCAGCAGCGACCGCCGACCGGCAGGGGAAGGCACAGATACGCAGTATTTT.

This clonotype was detected many times. The chain is built from TRBV29-1 and TRBJ1-2; D possibly corresponds to TRBD1 (6 bases). This CDR3 is 12 amino acids long. The V gene lost 7 bases and the J gene lost 4 bases, with 13 bases spanning the gap. Germline-derived CDR1 and CDR2 are SQVTM and ANQGSEA. The chain's CDR3 is CSARTEVYGYTF. The CDR3 DNA reads TGCAGCGCGCGGACAGAAGTCTATGGCTACACCTTC.

This clonotype was detected ten times or more. This chain links TRBV12-3 or TRBV12-4 with TRBJ2-5, with TRBD1 as a possible D gene (6 bases). The CDR3 runs 15 residues. The V gene lost 6 bases and the J gene lost 2 bases, with 16 bases spanning the gap. CDR3 DNA sequence: TGTGCCAGCAGCCGCATGAGGACAGTTCAAGAGACCCAGTACTTC. Its translation: CASSRMRTVQETQYF.

This clonotype showed up just once. The chain combines TRBV5-1 with TRBJ2-7; TRBD1 is a possible D gene (5 bases). This CDR3 spans 13 amino acids. Germline CDR1 reads SGHRS; CDR2 reads YFSETQ. Trimming stripped 1 base from V and 4 bases from J, with 9 bases between. CDR3 sequence reads: CASSLRGRYEQYF. CDR3 DNA sequence: TGCGCCAGCAGCTTGAGGGGCCGGTACGAGCAGTACTTC.

The V gene is TRBV5-1, the J gene TRBJ2-3, with TRBD2 matching 11 bases. The CDR3 loop spans 18 amino acids. Germline CDR1 is SGHRS and CDR2 is YFSETQ. J was trimmed by 1 base and V by 4 bases; bases with no gene match: 11. DNA of the CDR3: TGCGCCAGCAGCCCGGGGACTAGCGGCATCCTCCGCACAGATACGCAGTATTTT. This encodes CASSPGTSGILRTDTQYF.

This clonotype occurred a few times. The chain joins TRBV20-1 to TRBJ2-3; TRBD1 matches at 9 bases. This CDR3 has 15 amino acids. Germline CDR1 and CDR2: DFQATT and SNEGSKA (reference sequence). Trimming cost V 2 bases and J 0 bases; bases outside gene matches: 3. CDR3 residues: CSARPGTGSTDTQYF. As DNA, the CDR3 is TGCAGTGCTAGACCCGGGACAGGGAGCACAGATACGCAGTATTTT.

This clonotype showed up many times. This chain connects TRBV14 to TRBJ2-3; 7 bases agree with TRBD1. The germline V gene encodes CDR1 SGHDN and CDR2 FVKESK. V gave up 6 bases and J gave up 1 base; unmatched junction bases: 7. There are 15 residues in the CDR3. The CDR3 sequence: CASRPTGFRTDTQYF. The CDR3 DNA reads as TGTGCCAGCAGACCGACAGGGTTCCGCACAGATACGCAGTATTTT.

The rearrangement joins TRBV7-9 to TRBJ2-1; 8 bases map to TRBD2. The CDR3 contains 14 residues. V was pared by 8 bases and J by 8 bases, with 11 bases of the junction left unmatched. CDR1 is SEHNR and CDR2 is FQNEAQ in the germline V gene (reference sequence). Here the CDR3 reads CASGPSGSMYEQFF. CDR3 in DNA: TGTGCCAGCGGGCCCAGCGGGAGTATGTATGAGCAGTTCTTC.

The rearrangement links TRBV9 to TRBJ2-5; TRBD1 might be the D (6 bases). V shed 4 bases and J shed 1 base, with 17 bases lying between them. The CDR3 extends over 16 amino acids. CDR1 SGDLS and CDR2 YYNGEE come from the germline V gene. This CDR3 reads CASSSIGGEVQETQYF. The CDR3 nucleotides are TGTGCCAGCAGCTCTATAGGGGGAGAGGTCCAAGAGACCCAGTACTTC. Based on the CDR3 plus reference TRBV9 and TRBJ2-5, the full variable domain is DSGVTQTPKHLITATGQRVTLRCSPRSGDLSVYWYQQSLDQGLQFLIQYYNGEERAKGNILERFSAQQFPDLHSELNLSSLELGDSALYFCASSSIGGEVQETQYFGPGTRLLVL.

This clonotype showed up many times. V gene TRBV5-1 combines with J gene TRBJ1-1; 11 nucleotides agree with TRBD1. The germline gives CDR1 SGHRS, CDR2 YFSETQ. The CDR3 has 14 amino acids. With 4 bases clipped from V and 6 bases from J, the junction kept 5 bases outside the gene matches. CDR3 DNA sequence: TGCGCCAGCAGCGGAGGACAGGGGGCGGCTGAAGCTTTCTTT. It specifies CASSGGQGAAEAFF.

J is TRBJ2-2 and V is TRBV29-1, with D maybe TRBD2 (5 bases). This CDR3 is 11 amino acids long. Germline CDR1 and CDR2: SQVTM and ANQGSEA. V lost 4 bases and J 8 bases, leaving 8 bases between the germline ends. Here the CDR3 DNA reads TGCAGCGTTGTTCGCGGGGGGGAGCTGTTTTTT. This codes for CSVVRGGELFF.